The TCR beta chain described here comes from a study of T cell changes during pregnancy in multiple sclerosis. Here immunoSEQ multiplex PCR was the method, and the copy in TCRdb shows in-frame clones only, minus some. The sample records tens of thousands of clones, about 90% being singletons. The source is a female donor with multiple sclerosis, enrolled in a pregnancy study. Here the sequenced sample was peripheral blood, taken in the second trimester of pregnancy.

In nucleotides, the CDR3 is TGCAGCGTTGGTGCGGGGGGGACATATACGCAGTATTTT. It specifies CSVGAGGTYTQYF. V and J are TRBV29-1 and TRBJ2-3; the match to TRBD2 covers 9 bases. The CDR3 runs 13 residues. V was clipped by 4 bases and J by 7 bases; unmatched bases: 6. The germline CDR1 and CDR2 sequences are SQVTM and ANQGSEA.